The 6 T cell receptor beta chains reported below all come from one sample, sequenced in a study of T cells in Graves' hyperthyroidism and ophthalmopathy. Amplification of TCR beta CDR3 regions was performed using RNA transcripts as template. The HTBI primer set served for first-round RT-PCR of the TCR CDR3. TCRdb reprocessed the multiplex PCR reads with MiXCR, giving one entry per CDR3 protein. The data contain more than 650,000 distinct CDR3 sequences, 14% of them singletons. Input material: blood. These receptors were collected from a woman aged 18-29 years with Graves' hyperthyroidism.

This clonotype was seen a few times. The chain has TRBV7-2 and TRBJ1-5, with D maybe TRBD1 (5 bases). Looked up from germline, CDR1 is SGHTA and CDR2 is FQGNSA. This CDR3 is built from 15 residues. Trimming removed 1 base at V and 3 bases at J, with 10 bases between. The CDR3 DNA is TGTGCCAGCAGCTTAGTTTTGGGGGACAATCAGCCCCAGCATTTT. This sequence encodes CASSLVLGDNQPQHF.

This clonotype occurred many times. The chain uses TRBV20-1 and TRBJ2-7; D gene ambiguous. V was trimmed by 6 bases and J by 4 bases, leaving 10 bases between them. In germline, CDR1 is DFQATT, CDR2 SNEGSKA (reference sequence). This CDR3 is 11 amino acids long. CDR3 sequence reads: CSAPDGYEQYF. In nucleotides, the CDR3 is TGCAGTGCACCAGACGGTTACGAGCAGTACTTC.

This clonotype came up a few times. The chain's CDR3 is CSAAKETQYF. In DNA form, the CDR3 reads TGCAGTGCTGCCAAAGAGACCCAGTACTTC. This chain links TRBV20-1 with TRBJ2-5; D not certain. Trimming left V 5 bases short and J 3 bases short, with 4 bases between. CDR3 size: 10 residues. The germline CDR1 and CDR2 sequences are DFQATT and SNEGSKA (reference sequence).

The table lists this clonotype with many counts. The CDR3 DNA sequence: TGTGCCAGCAGCCAAGACAGGGCGCCCTACAATGAGCAGTTCTTC. It yields the protein CASSQDRAPYNEQFF. V gene TRBV7-2 combines with J gene TRBJ2-1, with 7 bases lining up with TRBD1. Germline CDR1 reads SGHTA; CDR2 reads FQGNSA. CDR3 length: 15 amino acids. V trimming: 5 bases; J trimming: 2 bases; junction bases outside the gene matches: 6. Drawing the rest from reference TRBV7-2 and TRBJ2-1, the complete variable domain is GAGVSQSPSNKVTEKGKDVELRCDPISGHTALYWYRQSLGQGLEFLIYFQGNSAPDKSGLPSDRFSAERTGGSVSTLTIQRTQQEDSAVYLCASSQDRAPYNEQFFGPGTRLTVL.

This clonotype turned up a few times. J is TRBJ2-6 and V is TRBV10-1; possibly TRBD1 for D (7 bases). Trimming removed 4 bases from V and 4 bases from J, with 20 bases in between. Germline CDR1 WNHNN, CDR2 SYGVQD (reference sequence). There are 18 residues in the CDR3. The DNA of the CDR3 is TGCGCCAGCAGTGTCCCAGGGGGGACTTGCAGGGGGGCCAACGTCCTGACTTTC. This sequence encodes CASSVPGGTCRGANVLTF.

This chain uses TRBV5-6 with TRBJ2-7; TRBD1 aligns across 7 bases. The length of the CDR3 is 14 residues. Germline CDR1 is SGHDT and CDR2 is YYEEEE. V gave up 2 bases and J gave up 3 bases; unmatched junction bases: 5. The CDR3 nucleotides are TGTGCCAGCAGCTTAGGGGGCGGCTACTACGAGCAGTACTTC. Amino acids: CASSLGGGYYEQYF.